The 15 T cell receptor beta chains presented below share a single source sample, sequenced in a study of control samples from healthy donors and cancer patients. Sequencing was performed with immunoSEQ multiplex PCR; in TCRdb, only in-frame clones are kept and a portion is missing. The sample carries 170,000 or so clones, about 91% recorded once. The sequenced sample was blood. Source of these receptors: a woman in her thirties or forties in good health.

The rearrangement joins TRBV9 to TRBJ1-2, with 8 bases identical to TRBD1. Unmatched junction bases numbered 9, after V lost 3 bases and J lost 8 bases. CDR3 length: 14 residues. Germline values: CDR1 SGDLS, CDR2 YYNGEE. Written as DNA, the CDR3 is TGTGCCAGCAGCGGATCCGGGACAGGATACGGCTACACCTTC. It yields the protein CASSGSGTGYGYTF. Together with reference TRBV9 and TRBJ1-2, the CDR3 gives the full variable domain: DSGVTQTPKHLITATGQRVTLRCSPRSGDLSVYWYQQSLDQGLQFLIQYYNGEERAKGNILERFSAQQFPDLHSELNLSSLELGDSALYFCASSGSGTGYGYTFGSGTRLTVV.

The genes are TRBV18 and TRBJ1-5, with TRBD1 as a possible D gene (5 bases). Trimming removed 5 bases from V and 3 bases from J, with 14 bases in between. The CDR3 runs to 15 residues. Germline V lookup: CDR1 KGHSH, CDR2 LQKENI. The CDR3 is CASSGGDGFNQPQHF. DNA for the CDR3: TGTGCCAGCTCAGGGGGGGACGGCTTCAATCAGCCCCAGCATTTT.

J is TRBJ1-2 and V is TRBV9; D is undetermined. The CDR3 loop spans 15 amino acids. V was pared by 0 bases and J by 5 bases, with 14 bases between. Germline V gene data show CDR1 as SGDLS and CDR2 as YYNGEE. CDR3 in amino acids: CASSVEGKVLYGYTF. The CDR3 region has the DNA TGTGCCAGCAGCGTAGAGGGCAAGGTCCTATATGGCTACACCTTC. Supplemented by reference TRBV9 and TRBJ1-2, the full variable domain reads DSGVTQTPKHLITATGQRVTLRCSPRSGDLSVYWYQQSLDQGLQFLIQYYNGEERAKGNILERFSAQQFPDLHSELNLSSLELGDSALYFCASSVEGKVLYGYTFGSGTRLTVV.

The rearrangement uses TRBV6-5 and TRBJ1-1; D might be TRBD1 (5 bases). Deletions cut 1 base from V and 5 bases from J, with 8 bases between. The CDR3 extends over 13 amino acids. Germline CDR1 reads MNHEY; CDR2 reads SVGAGI. The CDR3 sequence: CASSYFGGTEAFF. CDR3 nucleotide sequence: TGTGCCAGCAGTTACTTTGGGGGGACTGAAGCTTTCTTT.

The chain links TRBV2 to TRBJ2-1, with D possibly being TRBD1 (6 bases). The germline CDR1 and CDR2 sequences are SNHLY and FYNNEI. The CDR3 runs 15 residues. The V end lost 3 bases, the J end lost 2 bases, and 11 bases lay between the germline ends. The CDR3 coding sequence is TGTGCCAGCAGTGATATGGGGGCGGCCTACAATGAGCAGTTCTTC. It specifies CASSDMGAAYNEQFF.

The rearrangement joins TRBV5-1 to TRBJ2-1; D possibly corresponds to TRBD2 (7 bases). With 3 bases removed from V and 3 bases from J, the gap between germline ends came to 16 bases. Germline-derived CDR1 and CDR2 are SGHRS and YFSETQ. This CDR3 is 16 amino acids long. The CDR3 region has the DNA TGCGCCAGCAGCTCAGGGGAGGGTCTCGGCTACAATGAGCAGTTCTTC. Residues: CASSSGEGLGYNEQFF.

V and J are TRBV11-3 and TRBJ2-3, with 9 bases that match TRBD1. Trimming at V came to 4 bases and at J to 4 bases, leaving 6 bases not matched to a gene. The CDR3 consists of 15 residues. The germline gives CDR1 SGHNT, CDR2 YENEEA. DNA for the CDR3: TGTGCCAGCAGCTCACGGACAGGGGAGTCAGATACGCAGTATTTT. This translates into CASSSRTGESDTQYF.

CDR3 region: CASSHRQGAGMNTEAFF. DNA of the CDR3: TGTGCCAGCAGCCACCGACAGGGGGCGGGGATGAACACTGAAGCTTTCTTT. The chain has TRBV3-1 (or the pseudogene TRBV3-2) and TRBJ1-1; 10 nucleotides match TRBD1. V lost 3 bases to trimming and J lost 0 bases; unmatched junction nucleotides: 7. The germline gives CDR1 LGHDT, CDR2 YNNKEL (reference sequence). The CDR3 consists of 17 residues.

As DNA, the CDR3 is TGTGCCAGCAGCTTGGAACCATTCGGGCGGGAGGAGCAGTTCTTC. Translating gives CASSLEPFGREEQFF. This rearrangement joins TRBV11-2 to TRBJ2-1, with 7 bases lining up with TRBD2. This CDR3 has 15 amino acids. CDR1 SGHAT and CDR2 FQNNGV come from the germline V gene. Unmatched junction bases numbered 12, after V lost 3 bases and J lost 10 bases.

V usage is TRBV12-5 and J usage is TRBJ1-1, with unresolved D. Trimming removed 2 bases at V and 4 bases at J, with 8 bases between. CDR1 is LGHNT and CDR2 is FRNRAP in the germline V gene. This CDR3 spans 13 amino acids. CDR3 sequence: CASGLSGGTEAFF. Written as DNA, the CDR3 is TGTGCTAGTGGTTTGTCCGGTGGCACTGAAGCTTTCTTT.

The CDR3 region has the DNA TGTGCCAGTAGTGCCTCGGAGGGCCTTAACTATGGCTACACCTTC. Amino acids: CASSASEGLNYGYTF. The chain uses TRBV19 and TRBJ1-2; no definite D call. The CDR3 totals 15 residues. Trimming left V 5 bases short and J 1 base short, with 14 bases between. The germline CDR1 and CDR2 sequences are LNHDA and SQIVND (reference sequence).

The chain employs TRBV2 and TRBJ1-1; the D gene is possibly TRBD1 (6 bases). CDR3 length: 14 amino acids. Germline CDR1 is SNHLY and CDR2 is FYNNEI. V gave up 6 bases and J gave up 6 bases, with 17 bases separating them. The DNA for the CDR3 is TGTGCCAGCAGCGTCCAGGGGCGCGTCGCTGAAGCTTTCTTT. Protein product: CASSVQGRVAEAFF.

The chain uses TRBV6-2 or TRBV6-3 and TRBJ1-1; no firm D call. CDR1 is MNHEY, CDR2 SVGEGT, per germline. The CDR3 totals 16 residues. The V gene lost 4 bases and the J gene lost 3 bases, with 18 bases spanning the gap. CDR3 residues: CASSSDLRDWDTEAFF. In nucleotides, the CDR3 is TGTGCCAGCAGTTCGGACTTGCGAGATTGGGACACTGAAGCTTTCTTT.

The CDR3 region has the DNA TGTGCCAGCATCTCCTTGGGAGGGGTCACTGAAGCTTTCTTT. The encoded protein is CASISLGGVTEAFF. This chain joins TRBV6-5 and TRBJ1-1; D possibly corresponds to TRBD1 (5 bases). The CDR3 loop spans 14 amino acids. The V end lost 7 bases, the J end lost 4 bases, and 16 bases lay between the germline ends. From germline, CDR1 is MNHEY and CDR2 SVGAGI.

J is TRBJ2-1 and V is TRBV6-5; D unresolved. The V gene's germline CDR1 is MNHEY and CDR2 SVGAGI. The CDR3 totals 14 residues. The ends were cut back, 4 bases at V and 4 bases at J, with 11 bases in the middle. The chain's CDR3 is CASSSWRAYNEQFF. DNA for the CDR3: TGTGCCAGCAGTTCGTGGAGAGCATACAATGAGCAGTTCTTC.